These 31 T cell receptor beta chains originate from one sample sequenced in a study of T cell repertoires in aging, cancer and after chemotherapy. Peripheral blood genomic DNA, not sorted cells or RNA, was the template. Rearranged V-D-J TRB sequences were amplified with a mixed TRB-A/B primer pool. TCRdb ran MiXCR on the multiplex PCR reads and lists one entry per CDR3 protein. The sample yields over 10,000 distinct CDR3 sequences, under 30% seen once. The sequenced sample consisted of blood. These receptors originate from a human donor in good health.

This clonotype was seen more than once but under ten times. The chain is built from TRBV5-6 and TRBJ2-2, with D hard to call. The germline V and J ends were trimmed by 6 bases and 0 bases, with 6 bases remaining between them. Germline assignment: CDR1 SGHDT and CDR2 YYEEEE. This CDR3 spans 13 amino acids. The CDR3 region is CASNLPNTGELFF. In nucleotides, the CDR3 is TGTGCCAGCAACCTCCCGAACACCGGGGAGCTGTTTTTT.

Relative to its sample, this clonotype is medium-sized. The chain links TRBV6-5 to TRBJ1-6; no clear D gene. V was cut by 7 bases and J by 9 bases, with 13 bases left in between. CDR1 MNHEY and CDR2 SVGAGI come from the germline V gene. CDR3 length equals 13 residues. The CDR3 DNA is TGTGCCAGCAAGGTTAGCGTCGGTTCACCCCTCCACTTT. Its translation is CASKVSVGSPLHF.

This clonotype came up a few times. The chain couples TRBV6-5 to TRBJ1-1; 8 positions agree with TRBD1. The CDR3 has 16 amino acids. Germline values: CDR1 MNHEY, CDR2 SVGAGI. V lost 2 bases and J lost 5; bases outside the gene matches: 10. CDR3: CASSYGTGGDYTEAFF. The CDR3 nucleotides read TGTGCCAGCAGTTACGGTACAGGGGGAGATTATACTGAAGCTTTCTTT.

The V and J genes are TRBV5-6 and TRBJ2-5; 12 positions agree with TRBD1. The length of the CDR3 is 17 residues. After removal of 0 bases from V and 5 bases from J, the junction contained 8 bases not matched to a gene. Germline-derived CDR1 and CDR2 are SGHDT and YYEEEE. Here the CDR3 reads CASSLAGGQGAGETQYF. The DNA of the CDR3 is TGTGCCAGCAGCTTGGCCGGGGGACAGGGGGCAGGGGAGACCCAGTACTTC.

The chain couples TRBV14 to TRBJ1-1; D remains unclear. Germline lookup yields CDR1 SGHDN and CDR2 FVKESK. CDR3 length equals 18 residues. Trimming took off 1 base at V and 1 base at J, with 19 bases between the two ends. The CDR3 reads CASSQVIGSPTWNTEAFF. The CDR3, as DNA: TGTGCCAGCAGCCAAGTTATTGGCAGTCCGACTTGGAACACTGAAGCTTTCTTT.

This clonotype was observed a few times. The rearrangement links TRBV7-9 to TRBJ2-5, with 14 bases identical to TRBD2. Germline V gene data show CDR1 as SEHNR and CDR2 as FQNEAQ (reference sequence). After removal of 5 bases from V and 11 bases from J, the junction contained 4 bases not matched to a gene. The CDR3 loop spans 13 amino acids. CDR3 residues: CASSPGLAGVQYF. The CDR3 nucleotides read TGTGCCAGCAGCCCGGGACTAGCGGGGGTTCAGTACTTC.

The chain links TRBV27 to TRBJ1-6, with D uncertain. This CDR3 spans 15 amino acids. Trimming left V 2 bases short and J 9 bases short, with 14 bases between. In germline, CDR1 is MNHEY, CDR2 SMNVEV (reference sequence). Here the CDR3 reads CASSLVGEITSPLHF. As DNA, the CDR3 is TGTGCCAGCAGTTTAGTTGGGGAGATAACTTCACCCCTCCACTTT.

The chain combines TRBV4-3 with TRBJ1-5, with unresolved D. Trimming pared 0 bases from V and 0 bases from J, leaving 15 bases between. This CDR3 has 18 residues. From germline, CDR1 is LGHNA and CDR2 YSLEER. CDR3 sequence (DNA): TGCGCCAGCAGCCAAGATGGCAGCCGGCGATATAGCAATCAGCCCCAGCATTTT. It is translated as CASSQDGSRRYSNQPQHF.

In the case of this clonotype: The junction departs from germline at one end; a sequencing error may be responsible. The V and J genes are TRBV5-4 and TRBJ2-7; TRBD1 matches 9 bases. The CDR3 sequence is 16 residues long. CDR1 is SGHNT, CDR2 YYREEE, per germline (reference sequence). CDR3 DNA sequence: TGTGCCAGCAGCCAACTAGGGGGACAGGGCTCCCACGAGCAGTACTTC. Its protein is CASSQLGGQGSHEQYF.

This sequence joins TRBV4-3 and TRBJ1-1; D not certain. V gave up 0 bases and J gave up 5 bases, with 16 bases separating them. The CDR3 is made up of 16 amino acids. Looked up from germline, CDR1 is LGHNA and CDR2 is YSLEER. CDR3 residues: CASSQEGDRVLTEAFF. The CDR3 nucleotides are TGCGCCAGCAGCCAAGAAGGTGATAGGGTACTGACTGAAGCTTTCTTT.

This clonotype was seen a few times. The chain is built from TRBV28 and TRBJ1-5; D may be TRBD1 (6 bases). The CDR3 length is 13 residues. Germline assignment: CDR1 MDHEN and CDR2 SYDVKM. Deletions cut 11 bases from V and 5 bases from J, with 16 bases between. CDR3 DNA sequence: TGTGCCGCTGGCCGTACAGGGTATCAGCCCCAGCATTTT. Amino acid sequence: CAAGRTGYQPQHF.

The chain couples TRBV5-3 to TRBJ2-1; D is uncertain. Being an ORF, TRBV5-3 has a function that is uncertain. The CDR3 runs 15 residues. Trimming left V 2 bases short and J 0 bases short, with 9 bases between. The CDR3 is CARSFGAGSYNEQFF. The CDR3 nucleotides read TGTGCCAGAAGCTTTGGTGCCGGCTCCTACAATGAGCAGTTCTTC.

This clonotype has more than one count but fewer than ten. The chain is built from TRBV7-3 and TRBJ2-3; 12 bases are a match to TRBD2. The CDR3 covers 17 residues. Losses at the gene ends were 0 bases for V and 4 bases for J; bases not matched to a gene: 5. Germline V gives CDR1 SGHTA, CDR2 FQGTGA. The chain's CDR3 is CASSLTYLAGGADTQYF. In DNA form, the CDR3 reads TGTGCCAGCAGCTTAACGTATCTAGCGGGGGGGGCAGATACGCAGTATTTT.

This clonotype was seen only a few times. In DNA, the CDR3 is TGTGCCAGCAGCTCGCGGCTGTTGCAAAGACACAATGAGCAGTTCTTC. Translation gives CASSSRLLQRHNEQFF. The gene calls are TRBV27 and TRBJ2-1, with D unclear. The ends were cut back, 6 bases at V and 5 bases at J, with 20 bases in the middle. Germline V gene sequence: CDR1 MNHEY, CDR2 SMNVEV (reference sequence). The CDR3 is made up of 16 amino acids.

V usage is TRBV20-1 and J usage is TRBJ2-2; 9 nucleotides match TRBD1. CDR1 is DFQATT and CDR2 is SNEGSKA in the germline V gene (reference sequence). The CDR3 is 14 residues long. After removal of 6 bases from V and 4 bases from J, the junction contained 6 bases not matched to a gene. The CDR3 protein is CSAGTGLATGELFF. The CDR3 DNA sequence: TGCAGTGCGGGGACAGGGCTGGCCACCGGGGAGCTGTTTTTT.

There are a few counts of this clonotype. The chain combines TRBV12-3 or TRBV12-4 with TRBJ2-7, with 9 bases fitting TRBD1. J was trimmed by 2 bases and V by 2 bases; bases with no gene match: 10. This CDR3 spans 17 amino acids. CDR3 in DNA: TGTGCCAGCAGTTTAATCGTGGGGACAGGGATTACCTACGAGCAGTACTTC. Translation: CASSLIVGTGITYEQYF.

This clonotype was recorded a few times. V gene TRBV7-9 combines with J gene TRBJ2-1, with 13 nucleotides matching TRBD2. The CDR3 runs 18 residues. Germline V gene lookup returns CDR1 SEHNR and CDR2 FQNEAQ (reference sequence). V trimming: 6 bases; J trimming: 2 bases; junction bases outside the gene matches: 10. The CDR3 loop reads CASSSGTSGVNPYNEQFF. The DNA of the CDR3 is TGTGCCAGCAGTTCCGGGACTAGCGGGGTAAACCCCTACAATGAGCAGTTCTTC.

A few counts support this clonotype. The J gene is TRBJ1-2, the V gene TRBV12-3 or TRBV12-4; a possible D gene is TRBD1 (5 bases). The CDR3 contains 13 residues. V was cut by 0 bases and J by 5 bases, with 7 bases left in between. The CDR3 region has the DNA TGTGCCAGCAGTTTAGCCGGGGGATATGGCTACACCTTC. Its translation: CASSLAGGYGYTF.

For this clonotype: This may be a read error, as it is one base from a much larger clone. Here the CDR3 reads CATSRRTQGYEHYF. DNA for the CDR3: TGTGCCACCAGCAGACGGACTCAGGGCTACGAGCATTACTTC. The chain has TRBV15 and TRBJ2-7; D might be TRBD1 or TRBD2, each matching 5 bases. The germline V gene has CDR1 LNHNV and CDR2 YYDKDF (reference sequence). The length of the CDR3 is 14 residues.

This clonotype was detected ten times or more. The chain has TRBV7-6 and TRBJ2-1, with D perhaps matching TRBD1 (6 bases). The germline V and J ends were trimmed by 5 bases and 6 bases, with 17 bases remaining between them. Germline lookup yields CDR1 SGHVS and CDR2 FNYEAQ. The CDR3 has 15 amino acids. The CDR3 sequence: CASSQYRDQLNEQFF. The DNA of the CDR3 is TGTGCCAGCAGCCAATACAGGGACCAGCTCAATGAGCAGTTCTTC.

The chain joins TRBV7-3 to TRBJ2-1; the match to TRBD2 covers 8 bases. V lost 2 bases, J lost 0 bases, and 3 bases stayed unmatched. The CDR3 sequence is 16 residues long. Germline V gives CDR1 SGHTA, CDR2 FQGTGA. CDR3: CASSLVAGFSYNEQFF. In nucleotides, the CDR3 is TGTGCCAGCAGCTTAGTAGCGGGGTTCTCCTACAATGAGCAGTTCTTC. The whole variable domain, remainder taken from reference TRBV7-3 and TRBJ2-1, is GAGVSQTPSNKVTEKGKYVELRCDPISGHTALYWYRQSLGQGPEFLIYFQGTGAADDSGLPNDRFFAVRPEGSVSTLKIQRTERGDSAVYLCASSLVAGFSYNEQFFGPGTRLTVL.

This clonotype came up a few times. The genes are TRBV6-5 and TRBJ1-2; D call uncertain. Trimming took 2 bases from V and 6 from J, leaving 7 bases between them. The CDR3 loop spans 12 amino acids. The germline V gene has CDR1 MNHEY and CDR2 SVGAGI. CDR3 nucleotides: TGTGCCAGCAGTTACCTTAGGAATGGCTACACCTTC. This translates into CASSYLRNGYTF.

V is TRBV15 and J is TRBJ2-3; D gene uncertain. CDR3 size: 13 residues. V was pared by 5 bases and J by 5 bases, with 11 bases between. Germline V gives CDR1 LNHNV, CDR2 YYDKDF (reference sequence). CDR3 DNA sequence: TGTGCCACCAGCCCAAGAATCCGAGATACGCAGTATTTT. Its protein is CATSPRIRDTQYF.

The chain combines TRBV20-1 with TRBJ1-1; D gene ambiguous. The germline CDR1 and CDR2 sequences are DFQATT and SNEGSKA (reference sequence). This CDR3 contains 12 residues. Trimming shortened V by 5 bases and J by 0 bases, and 7 bases separated the two germline ends. DNA for the CDR3: TGCAGTGCTGGTACTGTGAACACTGAAGCTTTCTTT. Its translation: CSAGTVNTEAFF.

CDR3 sequence reads: CASSQVATIYF. Written as DNA, the CDR3 is TGTGCCAGCAGCCAGGTGGCCACCATATATTTT. The V and J genes are TRBV14 and TRBJ1-3, with unresolved D. Between the trimmed V and J ends, which lost 3 bases and 9 bases, there was a span of 6 bases. The CDR3 spans 11 residues. Germline V gene data show CDR1 as SGHDN and CDR2 as FVKESK.

This sequence joins TRBV5-6 and TRBJ1-2, with D unresolved. This CDR3 spans 12 amino acids. V lost 5 bases and J lost 5, with 10 bases in between. CDR1 SGHDT and CDR2 YYEEEE come from the germline V gene. The CDR3: CASRSRGYGYTF. In DNA, the CDR3 is TGTGCCAGCAGGTCCCGGGGTTATGGCTACACCTTC.

The chain recombines TRBV5-6 with TRBJ1-4; maybe TRBD1 (5 bases). V was trimmed by 2 bases and J by 6 bases, leaving 17 bases between them. Germline CDR1 SGHDT, CDR2 YYEEEE. The CDR3 spans 16 residues. The CDR3 region is CASSFFPGQEDEKLFF. CDR3 bases: TGTGCCAGCAGCTTCTTTCCCGGACAAGAGGATGAAAAACTGTTTTTT. The entire variable domain, with the rest obtained from reference TRBV5-6 and TRBJ1-4, is as follows: DAGVTQSPTHLIKTRGQQVTLRCSPKSGHDTVSWYQQALGQGPQFIFQYYEEEERQRGNFPDRFSGHQFPNYSSELNVNALLLGDSALYLCASSFFPGQEDEKLFFGSGTQLSVL.

J is TRBJ1-6 and V is TRBV12-3 or TRBV12-4; D is unclear. V was shortened by 5 bases and J by 4 bases, with 12 bases between the two germline ends. The CDR3 loop spans 15 amino acids. This CDR3 is CASSPGLGYNSPLHF. In DNA form, the CDR3 reads TGTGCCAGCAGTCCAGGCTTGGGGTATAATTCACCCCTCCACTTT.

In its sample, this clonotype is medium-sized. The chain carries TRBV7-9 and TRBJ2-1, with D maybe TRBD1 (5 bases). Germline lookup yields CDR1 SEHNR and CDR2 FQNEAQ (reference sequence). The CDR3 runs 11 residues. V was trimmed by 1 base and J by 15 bases, leaving 10 bases between them. The CDR3 coding sequence is TGTGCCAGCAGCTTAGTTGGGGCAATGTTCTTC. This translates into CASSLVGAMFF. Based on the CDR3 plus reference TRBV7-9 and TRBJ2-1, the full variable domain is DTGVSQNPRHKITKRGQNVTFRCDPISEHNRLYWYRQTLGQGPEFLTYFQNEAQLEKSRLLSDRFSAERPKGSFSTLEIQRTEQGDSAMYLCASSLVGAMFFGPGTRLTVL.

CDR3 in DNA: TGTGCCTGGAGTGGGATCCCCGTCCCTAACTATGGCTACACCTTC. The encoded protein is CAWSGIPVPNYGYTF. This chain joins TRBV30 and TRBJ1-2; unclear D gene. Germline V CDR1 and CDR2: GTSNPN, SVGIG (reference sequence). The CDR3 contains 15 residues. The germline V and J ends were trimmed by 1 base and 0 bases, with 12 bases remaining between them. Combining the CDR3 with reference TRBV30 and TRBJ1-2 gives the whole variable domain SQTIHQWPATLVQPVGSPLSLECTVEGTSNPNLYWYRQAAGRGLQLLFYSVGIGQISSEVPQNLSASRPQDRQFILSSKKLLLSDSGFYLCAWSGIPVPNYGYTFGSGTRLTVV.

V and J are TRBV20-1 and TRBJ2-1; no reliable D call. CDR3 length: 12 amino acids. Germline V gene sequence: CDR1 DFQATT, CDR2 SNEGSKA (reference sequence). Between the trimmed V and J ends, which lost 5 bases and 4 bases, there was a span of 9 bases. The CDR3 spells CSACEVYNEQFF. CDR3 DNA sequence: TGCAGTGCTTGCGAGGTTTACAATGAGCAGTTCTTC.